What follows is one T cell receptor (beta chain) and its context. The antigen is undetermined. Priming with a constant-region primer yielded TCR beta cDNA from approximately 500 ng total RNA. Employing slightly modified ARM-PCR, three nested multiplex PCR rounds were run, and these gave rise to the TCR beta libraries. PCR rounds one and two used TRBV1-TRBV30 forward primers with a C-beta reverse primer for about 11 cycles each. TCRdb reprocessed the multiplex PCR reads with MiXCR, giving one entry per CDR3 protein. The sample includes more than 95,000 distinct CDR3 sequences, roughly 80% of them seen just once. The data originate from a study of tumor-infiltrating lymphocytes in primary liver carcinoma. Across the study: Ranging in age from 30 to 69 years, the patients were men and women. Findings and limits, study-wide: Pairs of tumor regions overlapped more than tumor-adjacent and tumor-blood pairs did.

CDR3 size: 16 residues. Germline lookup yields CDR1 SQVTM and CDR2 ANQGSEA. Unsorted bulk tissue of about 20-32 mg yielded co-extracted RNA and DNA. Resection treated the patients' primary liver carcinoma. Viable tumor cells exceeded 85% in all tumor samples. The chain links TRBV29-1 to TRBJ2-1; TRBD1 matches 8 bases. The sequenced sample consisted of liver tumor tissue from sampling region 3. Subset described: tumor region T3, left-lateral pole. This sequence originates from a middle-aged man with primary liver carcinoma and hepatitis B virus infection. The CDR3 protein is CSVLGQSQGAYNEQFF. DNA for the CDR3: TGCAGTGTTTTAGGACAGTCCCAGGGGGCTTACAATGAGCAGTTCTTC.